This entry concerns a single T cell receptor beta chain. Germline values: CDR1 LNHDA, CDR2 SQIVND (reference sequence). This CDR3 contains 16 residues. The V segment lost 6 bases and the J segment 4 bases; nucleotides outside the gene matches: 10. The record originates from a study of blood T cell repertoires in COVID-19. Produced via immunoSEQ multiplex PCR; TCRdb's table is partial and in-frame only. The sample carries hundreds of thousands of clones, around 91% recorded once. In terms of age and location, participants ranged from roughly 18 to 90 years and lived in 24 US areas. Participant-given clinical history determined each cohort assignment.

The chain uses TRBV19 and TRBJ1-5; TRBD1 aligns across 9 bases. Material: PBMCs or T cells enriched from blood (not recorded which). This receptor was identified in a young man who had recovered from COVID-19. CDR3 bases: TGTGCCAGTAGGACGGGACAGGGCTCAACAAATCAGCCCCAGCATTTT. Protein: CASRTGQGSTNQPQHF.